This T cell receptor beta chain emerged from a study of blood T cell repertoires in COVID-19. Study information: The samples span acute and convalescent COVID-19 from the United States, Italy and Spain. PBMCs, B-cell-depleted T cells, or T cells provided the cDNA or gDNA that made up the material.

Per the authors' pipeline: Amplification of reference gene primers was used by the study to estimate nucleated cell counts. The data were produced by immunoSEQ multiplex PCR, yet TCRdb's version contains in-frame clones alone and is incomplete. From that table come the V and J calls and clone size; the DNA was used to work out D and trimming. Of about 150,000 clones detected, 80% to 90% appear once; the ten largest clones hold approximately 2.3%. Germline assignment: CDR1 SGHTA and CDR2 FQGNSA. The CDR3 extends over 16 amino acids. The junction had 4 bases not matched to a gene; V was cut back by 5 bases and J by 0 bases.

The sequence was obtained from a woman aged 70-85 years with acute or convalescent COVID-19. Sequenced material: peripheral blood. The rearrangement joins TRBV7-2 to TRBJ2-7; 13 positions agree with TRBD2. CDR3 region: CASSVTSGGGSYEQYF. CDR3 DNA: TGTGCCAGCAGCGTTACTAGCGGGGGGGGCTCCTACGAGCAGTACTTC.